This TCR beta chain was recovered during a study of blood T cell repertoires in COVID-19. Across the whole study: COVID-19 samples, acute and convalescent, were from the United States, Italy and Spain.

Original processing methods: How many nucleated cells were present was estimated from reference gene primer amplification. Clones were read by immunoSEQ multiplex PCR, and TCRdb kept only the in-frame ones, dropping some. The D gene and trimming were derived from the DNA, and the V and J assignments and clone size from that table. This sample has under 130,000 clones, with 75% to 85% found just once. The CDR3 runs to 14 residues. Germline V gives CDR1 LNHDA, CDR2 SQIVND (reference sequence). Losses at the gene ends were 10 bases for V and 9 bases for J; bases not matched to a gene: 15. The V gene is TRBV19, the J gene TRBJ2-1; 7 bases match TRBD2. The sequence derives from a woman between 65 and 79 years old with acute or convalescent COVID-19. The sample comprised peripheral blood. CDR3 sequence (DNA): TGTGCCACCACCGCGACTAGCATCAGGGCTGAGCAGTTCTTC. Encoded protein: CATTATSIRAEQFF.